This T cell receptor (beta chain) is from a study of cytomegalovirus exposure and HLA in healthy donors. The PCR used 60 Vbeta and 13 Jbeta primers. Sequencing used immunoSEQ multiplex PCR; TCRdb keeps in-frame clones, though not all of them. The data hold fewer than 250,000 clones, with about four fifths observed a single time. This TCR was sampled from a man younger than 45 in good health and CMV-seronegative. The sample taken for sequencing was PBMCs.

The CDR3 region has the DNA TGTGCCAGCAGTTCATCGGGACTCACTGAAGCTTTCTTT. Translating it yields CASSSSGLTEAFF. The chain recombines TRBV27 with TRBJ1-1; D is possibly TRBD1 (5 bases). The germline V gene has CDR1 MNHEY and CDR2 SMNVEV (reference sequence). CDR3 length equals 13 residues. Trimming cost V 4 bases and J 4 bases, with 10 bases left between them.